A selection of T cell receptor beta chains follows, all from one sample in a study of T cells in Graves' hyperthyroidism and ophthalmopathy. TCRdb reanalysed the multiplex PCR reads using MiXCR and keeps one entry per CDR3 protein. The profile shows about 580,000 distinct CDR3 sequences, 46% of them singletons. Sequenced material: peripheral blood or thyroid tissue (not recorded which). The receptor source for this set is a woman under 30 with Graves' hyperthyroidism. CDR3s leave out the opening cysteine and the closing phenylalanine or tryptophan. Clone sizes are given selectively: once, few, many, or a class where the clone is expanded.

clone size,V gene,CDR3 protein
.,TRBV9,ASSEGGGTAQY
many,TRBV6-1,ASSDPSETQY
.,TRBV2,ASSYNRVNEVF
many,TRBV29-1,STVYYEQY
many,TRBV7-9,ASSLEASRQY
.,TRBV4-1,ASTPRLRGGTGELF
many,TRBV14,ASRSLAKVPYEQY
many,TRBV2,ASTRDREHNSPLH
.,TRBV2,ASRRKTTNGKLF
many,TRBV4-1,ASSLAGRPNIYT
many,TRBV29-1,SGEIQNTGELF
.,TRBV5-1,ASSVTGAGELF
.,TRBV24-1,ATPPRTGANYGYT
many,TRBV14,ASSQGEGRSTEAF
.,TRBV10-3,AISAGQLKTIY
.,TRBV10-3,AISLGQGVYEQY
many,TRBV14,ASKGGMNTEAF
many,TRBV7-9,ASSNPFRRENTIY
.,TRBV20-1,SARQGPEQY
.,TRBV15,ATSREGGSGTGELF
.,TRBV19,ASRKGQPNTIY
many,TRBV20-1,VARGTEKLF
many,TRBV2,ASRRTSGPSYEQY
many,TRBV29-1,SVVLAGVAYEQY
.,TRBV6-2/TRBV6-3,ASSLSVRTYQPQH